This TCR beta chain was identified in a study of T cell responses to AZD1222 COVID-19 vaccine. Repertoires were generated with immunoSEQ multiplex PCR, while TCRdb's copy carries only in-frame clones and drops some. Among about 99,000 clones, 90% to 95% were seen once, and the ten largest hold 35% to 50%. Study-wide results and limits: Baseline seropositivity characterized only six AZD1222 recipients.

Remarks on this clone: Antigen specificity is unknown.

V trimming: 5 bases; J trimming: 1 base; junction bases outside the gene matches: 3. This CDR3 region has 14 residues. Germline V lookup: CDR1 GTSNPN, CDR2 SVGIG (reference sequence). This TCR came from an adult in good health. The sample here was peripheral blood, taken on day 0 of AZD1222 vaccination. The chain has TRBV30 and TRBJ1-5, with 9 bases matching TRBD1. The CDR3 is CAWGTGLSNQPQHF. In DNA, the CDR3 is TGTGCCTGGGGGACAGGGTTAAGCAATCAGCCCCAGCATTTT.